One T cell receptor beta chain is described in this entry. This specimen comes from a study of beta chain features in type 1 diabetes. V lost 4 bases to trimming and J lost 6 bases; unmatched junction nucleotides: 7. CDR1 and CDR2 (germline): MNHEY, SVGAGI. The length of the CDR3 is 15 residues. Every isolated RNA sample was fully reverse transcribed, so sequencing captured expressed TCRB transcripts. Method: immunoSEQ multiplex PCR; TCRdb's copy keeps in-frame clones and lacks some. The sample lists 9,400 or so clones, approximately 80% occurring once. The sequence came from a woman under 30 in good health. The V gene is TRBV6-5, the J gene TRBJ1-5; 9 bases agree with TRBD1. Source material: Tregs from blood. In DNA form, the CDR3 reads TGTGCCAGCAGTTCCATCCGGGACAGGGTTCAGCCCCAGCATTTT. Translation gives CASSSIRDRVQPQHF.